This T cell receptor (beta chain) is from a study of shared clonotypes between healthy human individuals. With 1 base removed from V and 1 base from J, the gap between germline ends came to 7 bases. Germline values: CDR1 MGHRA, CDR2 YSYEKL. The length of the CDR3 is 14 residues. Overall study results and limits: Even with large depth, rarefaction showed that sorted-subset sequencing was incomplete. Clonotype sharing among donors likely depends on sequencing depth.

CD45RO-negative CD8 cells positively selected for CCR7 made up the naive population, which excluded terminally differentiated effector memory CD45RA+ cells. Turning to this clone: Its target is unknown.

Each replicate PCR on the sorted subsets used about 0.2 ug DNA (roughly 27,000 T cell genomes). The protocol was immunoSEQ multiplex PCR, while the TCRdb copy is restricted to in-frame clones and leaves out a portion. Here the sample spans nearly 2 million clones, less than 95% being singletons. This clonotype was obtained from a man aged 18 to 29 in good health. This rearrangement joins TRBV4-1 to TRBJ1-1, with D uncertain. Sequenced sample: naive CD8+ T cells sorted from blood. The CDR3 DNA reads as TGCGCCAGCAGCCAAGCGCAGGCGAACACTGAAGCTTTCTTT. Translation gives CASSQAQANTEAFF.